This T cell receptor (beta chain) emerged from a study of T cell repertoires in cytomegalovirus infection. Study information: Researchers turned to recently identified HLA-C-restricted CMV epitopes as well as well-studied HLA-B-restricted ones. Signatures in public TCR beta sequences pointed to both CMV infection and matching HLA type.

MiXCR was run by TCRdb on the reads, yielding one entry per CDR3 protein. The sample records tens of thousands of distinct CDR3 sequences, 20% being singletons. The V end lost 3 bases, the J end lost 4 bases, and 15 bases lay between the germline ends. The germline gives CDR1 MNHNS, CDR2 SASEGT. This CDR3 region has 15 residues. The table lists this clonotype with a few counts. No antigen is known for it. The material was CD8+ T cells from cultured PBMCs, obtained from culture after CMV antigen stimulation. The chain joins TRBV6-1 to TRBJ1-1, with a possible D match to TRBD1 (6 bases). The clonotype originates from a human donor in good health (CMV status not recorded). Some clones in this sample may be carry-over from other donors' samples. CDR3 sequence: CASSEGRGASTEAFF. Written as DNA, the CDR3 is TGTGCCAGCAGTGAGGGTCGGGGGGCGAGCACTGAAGCTTTCTTT.